What follows are 3 T cell receptor beta chains derived from one specimen sequenced in a study of blood T cells in healthy people across ages. It was with a sample-barcoded 5' primer and a J-beta primer mix that a second PCR of roughly 7 to 12 cycles was run. TCRdb reprocessed the 5' RACE reads with MiXCR, giving one entry per CDR3 protein. The table includes around 900,000 distinct CDR3 sequences, 29% detected once. The source material was blood. Every receptor here comes from an elderly woman in good health.

This clonotype was recorded a few times. One base away lies a much larger clone, so this may be a sequencing read error. This chain uses TRBV5-5 with TRBJ2-7; D assignment may be TRBD1 or TRBD2 (5 bases each). This CDR3 comprises 14 residues. Trimming stripped 6 bases from V and 7 bases from J, with 20 bases between. Germline assignment: CDR1 SGHKS and CDR2 YYEKEE (reference sequence). The CDR3 DNA reads TGTGCCAGCAACGGAAGACGGTCTGGGGGTGAGCAGTACTTC. This gives the protein CASNGRRSGGEQYF.

V usage is TRBV29-1 and J usage is TRBJ2-4, with 11 bases matching TRBD2. The assigned J gene may be wrong: the sequence end matches TRBJ2-5 better. The CDR3 totals 13 residues. Germline-derived CDR1 and CDR2 are SQVTM and ANQGSEA. The CDR3 reads CSVLTSGEETQYF. The DNA for the CDR3 is TGCAGCGTTCTGACTAGCGGGGAAGAGACCCAGTACTTC.

The table lists this clonotype with many counts. The genes are TRBV6-5 and TRBJ1-5; D gene unclear. Germline-derived CDR1 and CDR2 are MNHEY and SVGAGI. The length of the CDR3 is 13 residues. V lost 1 base, J lost 3 bases, and 4 bases lay in between. The CDR3 DNA reads TGTGCCAGCAGTTACTATATCAATCAGCCCCAGCATTTT. It codes for CASSYYINQPQHF.